This T cell receptor (beta chain) was observed in a study of PD-L1 blockade in urothelial cancer. On the study more broadly: In the patient group, about 85% of the roughly 29 were males with bladder-origin urothelial cancer. Anywhere from 0 to 3 prior chemotherapy regimens had been received by patients.

The germline CDR1 and CDR2 sequences are SNHLY and FYNNEI. CDR3 size: 12 residues. Trimming took 0 bases from V and 3 from J, leaving 3 bases between them. Notes on this clone: Its antigen is as yet unknown.

Study-level points and caveats: When measured at 3 weeks, tumor-associated blood clones expanded more in durable-benefit patients.

Sample time point: pretreatment peripheral blood. The repertoire was sequenced with immunoSEQ multiplex PCR; TCRdb's copy has only in-frame clones and lacks some. This sample carries around 130,000 clones, approximately 84% of them seen once, and the ten largest clones take under 3.5%. The gene calls are TRBV2 and TRBJ2-7; D not certain. Source: PBMCs, taken around atezolizumab (anti-PD-L1) treatment. The receptor was derived from a man over 45 with urothelial cancer. Here the CDR3 DNA reads TGTGCCAGCAGTGAAGCCTACTACGAGCAGTACTTC. Amino acid sequence: CASSEAYYEQYF.